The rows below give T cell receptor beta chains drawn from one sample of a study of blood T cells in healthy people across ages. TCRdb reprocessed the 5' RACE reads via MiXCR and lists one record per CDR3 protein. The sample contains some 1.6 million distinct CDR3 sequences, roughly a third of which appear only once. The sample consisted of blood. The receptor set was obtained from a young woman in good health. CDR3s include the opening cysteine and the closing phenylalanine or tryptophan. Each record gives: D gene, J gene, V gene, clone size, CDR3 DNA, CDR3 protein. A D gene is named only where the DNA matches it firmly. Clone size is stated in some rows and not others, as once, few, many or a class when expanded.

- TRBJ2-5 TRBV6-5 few TGTGCCAGCAGTTACTCTAGGCTTGGAGAGACCCAGTACTTC CASSYSRLGETQYF
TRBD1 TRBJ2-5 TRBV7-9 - TGTGCCAGCAGCTTACCGTACGGGACAGGGGAGGAGACCCAGTACTTC CASSLPYGTGEETQYF
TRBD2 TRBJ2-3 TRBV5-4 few TGTGCCAGCAGCCTCAATGGGAGGGCCAAGGGAGATACGCAGTATTTT CASSLNGRAKGDTQYF
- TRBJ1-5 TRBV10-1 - TGCGCCAGCAGTGAGGGCAGGGTGAATCAGCCCCAGCATTTT CASSEGRVNQPQHF
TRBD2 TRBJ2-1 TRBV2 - TGTGCCAGCAGCATCCCTGCGGGACTAGCGGGGGGATACAATGAGCAGTTCTTC CASSIPAGLAGGYNEQFF
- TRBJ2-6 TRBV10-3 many TGTGCCATCGGGGGCTCTGGGGCCAACGTCCTGACTTTC CAIGGSGANVLTF
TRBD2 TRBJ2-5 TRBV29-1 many TGCAGCGTTGGGGGGGGTCAAGAGACCCAGTACTTC CSVGGGQETQYF
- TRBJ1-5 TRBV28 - TGTGCCAGCAGCCCCCCCCGGGAGCTTAGGCGCAATCAGCCCCAGCATTTT CASSPPRELRRNQPQHF
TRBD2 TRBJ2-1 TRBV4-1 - TGCGCCAGCAGCCGAGAACCCCTAGCGGGAGGCTCCTACAATGAGCAGTTCTTC CASSREPLAGGSYNEQFF
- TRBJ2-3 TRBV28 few TGTGCCAGCAGCTCGGCACAACCAGATACGCAGTATTTT CASSSAQPDTQYF
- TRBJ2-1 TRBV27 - TGTGCCAGCAGCGAGTCAGCGGGTGATAAGCAGTTCTTC CASSESAGDKQFF
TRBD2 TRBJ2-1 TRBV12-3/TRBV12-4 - TGTGCCAGCAGTCCCACAGGACTAGCGGGAGGGCCTGCGTTCTTC CASSPTGLAGGPAFF
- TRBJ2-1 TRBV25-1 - TGTGCCAGCAGTGAAATCCGAGCGGGCCCCTACAATGAGCAGTTCTTC CASSEIRAGPYNEQFF
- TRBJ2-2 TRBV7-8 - TGTGCCAGCAGCTTCCCAGAAAAGGGCACCGGGGAGCTGTTTTTT CASSFPEKGTGELFF
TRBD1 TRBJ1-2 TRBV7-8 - TGTGCCAGCAGCATCCGGGACAGGGGGCTGATGAAGGGGATTTCGGAATATGGCTACACCTTC CASSIRDRGLMKGISEYGYTF
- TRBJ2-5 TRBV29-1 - TGCAGCGTAAAAGGAGGGGAAGAGACCCAGTACTTC CSVKGGEETQYF
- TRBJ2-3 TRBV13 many TGTGCCAGCAGCACATCCAGCACAGATACGCAGTATTTT CASSTSSTDTQYF
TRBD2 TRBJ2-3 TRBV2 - TGTGCCAGCAAAGCGGGAGGCGATACGCAGTATTTT CASKAGGDTQYF
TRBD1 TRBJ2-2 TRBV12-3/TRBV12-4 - TGTGCCAGCAGGGGACAGGTGGTGAACACCGGGGAGCTGTTTTTT CASRGQVVNTGELFF
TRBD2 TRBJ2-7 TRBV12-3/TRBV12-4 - TGTGCCAGCAGTTTAGGGGCGGGGGACTTAAACCCCTACGAGCAGTACTTC CASSLGAGDLNPYEQYF
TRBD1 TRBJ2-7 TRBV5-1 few TGCGCCAGCAGATTGGACAGGGGGCGAAGTAAGCACTACGAGCAGTACTTC CASRLDRGRSKHYEQYF
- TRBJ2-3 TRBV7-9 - TGTGCCTGCAGCCCAGCGGCGGGAAGCACAGATACGCAGTATTTT CACSPAAGSTDTQYF
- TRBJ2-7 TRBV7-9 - TGTGCCAGCAGCTTAGTTGACAGCCTCTCCTACGAGCAGTACTTC CASSLVDSLSYEQYF
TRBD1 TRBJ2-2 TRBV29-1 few TGCAGCGTCCGGGACAGGGGGATCACCGGGGAGCTGTTTTTT CSVRDRGITGELFF
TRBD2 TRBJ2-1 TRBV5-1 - TGCGCCAGCAGCCCCACTAGCGTAGGGTACAATGAGCAGTTCTTC CASSPTSVGYNEQFF
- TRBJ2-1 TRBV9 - TGTGCCAGCAGCGTAGGATCCACTAACAATGAGCAGTTCTTC CASSVGSTNNEQFF
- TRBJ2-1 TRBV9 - TGTGCCAGCAGCGTAGGCTTTAGCCCTCATGGTGAGCAGTTCTTC CASSVGFSPHGEQFF